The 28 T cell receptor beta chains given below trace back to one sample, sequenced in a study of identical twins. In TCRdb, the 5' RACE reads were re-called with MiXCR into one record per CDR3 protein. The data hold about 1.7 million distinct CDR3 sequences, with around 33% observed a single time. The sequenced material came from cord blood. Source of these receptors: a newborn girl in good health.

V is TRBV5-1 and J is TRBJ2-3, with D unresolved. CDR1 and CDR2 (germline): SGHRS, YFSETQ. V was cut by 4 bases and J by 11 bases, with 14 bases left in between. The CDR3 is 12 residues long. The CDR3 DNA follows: TGCGCCAGCAGCCCCCAAAACCTCGGGCAGTATTTT. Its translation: CASSPQNLGQYF.

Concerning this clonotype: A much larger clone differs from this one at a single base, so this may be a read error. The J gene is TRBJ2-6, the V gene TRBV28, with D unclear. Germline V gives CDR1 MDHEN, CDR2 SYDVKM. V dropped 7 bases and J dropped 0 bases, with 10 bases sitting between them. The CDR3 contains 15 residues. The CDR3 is CASNSLGSGANVLTF. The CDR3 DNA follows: TGTGCCAGCAATTCACTGGGCTCTGGGGCCAACGTCCTGACTTTC.

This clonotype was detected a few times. The CDR3 loop is CAISESAVLGYEQYF. For the CDR3, the DNA is TGTGCCATCAGTGAGTCGGCGGTGCTGGGTTACGAGCAGTACTTC. V and J are TRBV10-3 and TRBJ2-7, with D hard to call. V was shortened by 0 bases and J by 4 bases, with 13 bases between the two germline ends. CDR1 and CDR2 (germline): ENHRY, SYGVKD. This CDR3 contains 15 residues.

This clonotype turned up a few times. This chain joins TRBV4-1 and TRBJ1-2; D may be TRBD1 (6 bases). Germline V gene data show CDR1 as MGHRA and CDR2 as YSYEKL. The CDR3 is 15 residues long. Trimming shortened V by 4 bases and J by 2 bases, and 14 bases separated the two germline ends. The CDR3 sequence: CASSREGGLNYGYTF. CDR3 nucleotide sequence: TGCGCCAGCAGCCGGGAAGGGGGTCTAAACTATGGCTACACCTTC.

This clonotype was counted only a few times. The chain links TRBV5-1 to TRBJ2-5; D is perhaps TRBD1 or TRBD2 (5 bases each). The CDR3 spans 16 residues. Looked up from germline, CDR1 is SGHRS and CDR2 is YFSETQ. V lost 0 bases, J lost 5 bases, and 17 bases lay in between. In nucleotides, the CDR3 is TGCGCCAGCAGCTTGGGTATCGGGACCTTACACGAGACCCAGTACTTC. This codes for CASSLGIGTLHETQYF.

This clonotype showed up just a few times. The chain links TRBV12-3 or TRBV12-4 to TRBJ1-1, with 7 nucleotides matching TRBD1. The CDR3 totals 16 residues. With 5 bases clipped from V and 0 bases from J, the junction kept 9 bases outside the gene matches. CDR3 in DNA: TGTGCCAGCAGTCCCACGGGACAGACCATGAACACTGAAGCTTTCTTT. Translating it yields CASSPTGQTMNTEAFF.

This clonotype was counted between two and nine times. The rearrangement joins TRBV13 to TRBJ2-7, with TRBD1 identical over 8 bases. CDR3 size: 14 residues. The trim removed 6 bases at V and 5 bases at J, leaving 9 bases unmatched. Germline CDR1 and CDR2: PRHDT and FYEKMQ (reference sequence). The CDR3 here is CASSYPDREDEQYF. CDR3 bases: TGTGCCAGCAGTTACCCGGACAGGGAAGACGAGCAGTACTTC.

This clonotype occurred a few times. The CDR3 sequence is CATLAVYNEQFF. CDR3 DNA sequence: TGTGCCACCCTAGCGGTCTACAATGAGCAGTTCTTC. V usage is TRBV24-1 and J usage is TRBJ2-1; 7 nucleotides agree with TRBD2. The CDR3 is 12 amino acids. Looked up from germline, CDR1 is KGHDR and CDR2 is SFDVKD. V shed 9 bases, J shed 3 bases, and the junction held 1 base outside the gene matches.

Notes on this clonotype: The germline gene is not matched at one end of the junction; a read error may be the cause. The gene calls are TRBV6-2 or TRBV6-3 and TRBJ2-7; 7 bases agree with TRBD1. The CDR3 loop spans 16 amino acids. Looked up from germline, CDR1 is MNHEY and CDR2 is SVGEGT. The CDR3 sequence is CASTSLPTGRTHERYF. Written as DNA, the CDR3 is TGTGCCAGCACCTCACTACCGACAGGGCGGACCCACGAGCGGTACTTC.

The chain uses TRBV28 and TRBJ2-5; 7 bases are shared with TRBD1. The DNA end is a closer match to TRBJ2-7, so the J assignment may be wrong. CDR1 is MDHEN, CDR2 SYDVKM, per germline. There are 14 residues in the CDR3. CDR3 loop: CASSSTGYQYEQYF. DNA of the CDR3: TGTGCCAGCAGTTCGACAGGGTATCAGTACGAGCAGTACTTC.

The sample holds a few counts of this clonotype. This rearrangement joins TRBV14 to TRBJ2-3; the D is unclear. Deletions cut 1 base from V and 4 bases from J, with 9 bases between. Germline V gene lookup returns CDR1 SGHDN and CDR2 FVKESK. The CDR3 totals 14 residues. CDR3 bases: TGTGCCAGCAGCCAAGGACTGTCACCAGATACGCAGTATTTT. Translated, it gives CASSQGLSPDTQYF.

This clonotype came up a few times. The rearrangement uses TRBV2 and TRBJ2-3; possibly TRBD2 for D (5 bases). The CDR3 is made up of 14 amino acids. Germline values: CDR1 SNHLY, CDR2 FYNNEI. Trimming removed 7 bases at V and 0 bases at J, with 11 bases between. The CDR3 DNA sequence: TGTGCCAGCATGTCTAGCACTAGCACAGATACGCAGTATTTT. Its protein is CASMSSTSTDTQYF. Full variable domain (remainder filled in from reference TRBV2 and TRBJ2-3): EPEVTQTPSHQVTQMGQEVILRCVPISNHLYFYWYRQILGQKVEFLVSFYNNEISEKSEIFDDQFSVERPDGSNFTLKIRSTKLEDSAMYFCASMSSTSTDTQYFGPGTRLTVL.

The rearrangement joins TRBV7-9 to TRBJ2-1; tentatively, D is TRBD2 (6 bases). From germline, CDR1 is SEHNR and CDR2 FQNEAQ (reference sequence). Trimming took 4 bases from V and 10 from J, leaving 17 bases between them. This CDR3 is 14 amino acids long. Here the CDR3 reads CASSSAGLGVEQFF. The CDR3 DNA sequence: TGTGCCAGCAGCTCCGCGGGGTTGGGAGTCGAGCAGTTCTTC.

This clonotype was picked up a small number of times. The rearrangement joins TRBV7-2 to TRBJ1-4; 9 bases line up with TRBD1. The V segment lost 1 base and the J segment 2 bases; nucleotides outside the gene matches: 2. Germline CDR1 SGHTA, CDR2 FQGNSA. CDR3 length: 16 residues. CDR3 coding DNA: TGTGCCAGCAGCTTAGTCACAGGGGGCACTAATGAAAAACTGTTTTTT. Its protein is CASSLVTGGTNEKLFF.

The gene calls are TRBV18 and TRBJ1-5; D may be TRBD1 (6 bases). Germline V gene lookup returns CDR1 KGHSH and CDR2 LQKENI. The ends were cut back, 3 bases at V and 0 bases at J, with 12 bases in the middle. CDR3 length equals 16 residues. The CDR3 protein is CASSPTGLDSNQPQHF. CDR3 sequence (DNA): TGTGCCAGCTCACCCACAGGGCTGGATAGCAATCAGCCCCAGCATTTT.

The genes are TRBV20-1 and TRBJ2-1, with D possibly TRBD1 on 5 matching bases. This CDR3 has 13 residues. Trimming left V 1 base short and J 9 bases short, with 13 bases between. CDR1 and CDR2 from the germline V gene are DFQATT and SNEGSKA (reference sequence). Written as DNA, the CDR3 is TGCAGTGCTAGAGGGGGAAGAAGGGGTGAGCAGTTCTTC. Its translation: CSARGGRRGEQFF.

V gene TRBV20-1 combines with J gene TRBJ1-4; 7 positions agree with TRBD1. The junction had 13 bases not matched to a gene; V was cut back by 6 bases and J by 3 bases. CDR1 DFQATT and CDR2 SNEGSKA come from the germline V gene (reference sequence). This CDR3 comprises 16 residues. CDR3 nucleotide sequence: TGCAGTGCCCCCAGGGGGGGGCGCGGGGCTAATGAAAAACTGTTTTTT. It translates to CSAPRGGRGANEKLFF.

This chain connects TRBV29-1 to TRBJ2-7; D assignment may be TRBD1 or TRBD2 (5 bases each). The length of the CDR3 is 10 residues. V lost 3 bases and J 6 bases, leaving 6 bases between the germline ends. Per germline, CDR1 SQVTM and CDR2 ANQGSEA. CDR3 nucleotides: TGCAGCGTTGAGGGGACCGAGCAGTACTTC. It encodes CSVEGTEQYF.

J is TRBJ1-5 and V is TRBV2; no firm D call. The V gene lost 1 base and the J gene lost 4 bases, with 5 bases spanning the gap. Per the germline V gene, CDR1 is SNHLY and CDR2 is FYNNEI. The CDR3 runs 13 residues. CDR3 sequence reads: CASSEGINQPQHF. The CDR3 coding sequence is TGTGCCAGCAGTGAAGGGATAAATCAGCCCCAGCATTTT.

CDR3 sequence (DNA): TGTGCCAGCAGTTTATTTTACAGGGGGAACACTGAAGCTTTCTTT. Its translation is CASSLFYRGNTEAFF. The chain is built from TRBV27 and TRBJ1-1; 7 nucleotides agree with TRBD1. The CDR3 is 15 amino acids. Germline assignment: CDR1 MNHEY and CDR2 SMNVEV (reference sequence). V shed 1 base, J shed 1 base, and the junction held 3 bases outside the gene matches.

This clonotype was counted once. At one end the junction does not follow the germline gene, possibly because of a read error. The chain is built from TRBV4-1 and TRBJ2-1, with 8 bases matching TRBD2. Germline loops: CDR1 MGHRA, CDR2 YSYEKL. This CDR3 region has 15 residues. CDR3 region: CASSHRGGSYNERFF. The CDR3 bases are TGCGCCAGCAGCCACCGGGGGGGCTCCTACAATGAGCGGTTCTTC.

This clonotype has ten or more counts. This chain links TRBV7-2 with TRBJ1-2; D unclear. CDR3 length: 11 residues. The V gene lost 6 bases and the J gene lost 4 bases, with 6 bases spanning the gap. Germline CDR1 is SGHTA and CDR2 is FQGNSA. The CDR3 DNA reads TGTGCCAGCAGTCCTGCCTATGGCTACACCTTC. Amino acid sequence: CASSPAYGYTF.

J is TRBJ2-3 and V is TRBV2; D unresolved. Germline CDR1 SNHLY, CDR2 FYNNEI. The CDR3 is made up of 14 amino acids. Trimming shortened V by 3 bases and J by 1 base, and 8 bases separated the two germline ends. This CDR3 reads CASSDSRGTDTQYF. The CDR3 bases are TGTGCCAGCAGTGACAGTAGGGGCACAGATACGCAGTATTTT.

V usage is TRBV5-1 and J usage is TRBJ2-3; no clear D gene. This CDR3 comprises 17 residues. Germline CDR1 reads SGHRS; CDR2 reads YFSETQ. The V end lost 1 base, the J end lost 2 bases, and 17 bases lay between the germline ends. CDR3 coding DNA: TGCGCCAGCAGCTTGATGGTGGCCGCAGACCTCACAGATACGCAGTATTTT. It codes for CASSLMVAADLTDTQYF.

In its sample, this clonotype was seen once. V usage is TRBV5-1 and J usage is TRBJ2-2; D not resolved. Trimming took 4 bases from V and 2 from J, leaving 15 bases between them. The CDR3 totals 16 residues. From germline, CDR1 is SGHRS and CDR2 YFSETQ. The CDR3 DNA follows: TGCGCCAGCAGCCCTATCCGGGCAGGAAACACCGGGGAGCTGTTTTTT. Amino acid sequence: CASSPIRAGNTGELFF.

The CDR3 spells CSARDGGRHSGNTIYF. The CDR3 DNA follows: TGCAGTGCTAGAGATGGAGGACGGCACTCTGGAAACACCATATATTTT. The chain carries TRBV20-1 and TRBJ1-3; D call uncertain. The germline V gene encodes CDR1 DFQATT and CDR2 SNEGSKA (reference sequence). Trimming shortened V by 0 bases and J by 0 bases, and 12 bases separated the two germline ends. The CDR3 runs to 16 residues.

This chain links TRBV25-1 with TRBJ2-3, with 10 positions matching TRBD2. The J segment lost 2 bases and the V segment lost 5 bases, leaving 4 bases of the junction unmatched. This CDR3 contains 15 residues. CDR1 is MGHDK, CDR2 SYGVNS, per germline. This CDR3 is CASSSSGSYTDTQYF. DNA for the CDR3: TGTGCCAGCAGTTCTAGCGGGAGCTACACAGATACGCAGTATTTT.

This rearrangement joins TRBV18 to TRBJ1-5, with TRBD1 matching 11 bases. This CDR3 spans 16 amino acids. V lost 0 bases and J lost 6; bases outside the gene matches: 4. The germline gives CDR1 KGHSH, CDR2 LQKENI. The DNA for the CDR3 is TGTGCCAGCTCACCACCCGGGACAGGGGGAGGTCAGCCCCAGCATTTT. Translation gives CASSPPGTGGGQPQHF.